This TCR beta chain was captured in a study of CD8 T cells in Susac syndrome. Study context: At the time their blood was drawn, patients with Susac syndrome were either therapy-naive, on corticosteroids (with some of them also receiving intravenous immunoglobulin), or on intravenous immunoglobulin alone.

The CDR3 consists of 16 residues. V lost 3 bases, J lost 2 bases, and 8 bases stayed unmatched. RNA, at about 0.45 to 1 ug, was reverse transcribed with random hexamers. Via MiXCR, TCRdb re-called the immunoSEQ multiplex PCR reads, giving one row per CDR3 protein. The profile shows fewer than 150,000 distinct CDR3 sequences, roughly 94% of them singletons. The chain is built from TRBV12-3 or TRBV12-4 and TRBJ1-1; 8 nucleotides line up with TRBD1. The sequence came from a human donor with Susac syndrome. The sequenced sample was CD8+ T cells from PBMCs. As DNA, the CDR3 is TGTGCCAGCAGTTTCCATCCCGGGACAGGAAACACTGAAGCTTTCTTT. It specifies CASSFHPGTGNTEAFF.